This is a list of T cell receptor beta chains from one sample in a study of Ad26.COV2.S vaccination and SARS-CoV-2 variants. The assay was immunoSEQ multiplex PCR, and TCRdb's table has in-frame clones only and misses some. The sample lists some 320,000 clones, more than 70% occurring once. The sequenced sample was peripheral blood, obtained in a trial of Ad26.COV2.S vaccine versus placebo. The receptor source for this set is a person between 18 and 65 years old who received the Ad26.COV2.S COVID-19 vaccine or a placebo. CDR3s include the opening cysteine and the closing phenylalanine or tryptophan. The D gene is left open where the match is weak. The listing skips clone size in some rows; elsewhere it reads once, few, many or a size class.

D	V	J	size	CDR3	DNA
-	TRBV13	TRBJ2-7	-	CASSLGGFEGQPTYEQYF	TGTGCCAGCAGCTTAGGCGGGTTCGAAGGACAGCCAACCTACGAGCAGTACTTC
-	TRBV5-5	TRBJ1-2	-	CASSFSEGNYGYTF	TGTGCCAGCAGCTTTAGCGAGGGAAACTATGGCTACACCTTC
-	TRBV3-1/TRBV3-2	TRBJ1-6	-	CASSQDLRSPLHF	TGTGCCAGCAGCCAAGATCTGAGGTCACCCCTCCACTTT
-	TRBV3-1/TRBV3-2	TRBJ1-4	-	CASSPYSRGHGGKLFF	TGTGCCAGCAGCCCCTATTCGAGGGGCCACGGAGGAAAACTGTTTTTT
TRBD2	TRBV4-3	TRBJ2-3	-	CASSQTSGGGDTQYF	TGCGCCAGCAGCCAAACTAGCGGGGGGGGAGATACGCAGTATTTT
TRBD2	TRBV7-3	TRBJ2-3	-	CASSLTPQLAGGSTDTQYF	TGTGCCAGCAGCTTAACACCCCAGCTAGCGGGGGGGTCAACAGATACGCAGTATTTT
-	TRBV18	TRBJ2-1	-	CASSTPEGPVNNEQFF	TGTGCCAGCTCCACACCCGAGGGGCCGGTTAACAATGAGCAGTTCTTC
TRBD1	TRBV6-6	TRBJ2-3	once	CASSWDRLEGTDTQYF	TGTGCCAGCAGTTGGGACAGGCTCGAGGGGACAGATACGCAGTATTTT
TRBD2	TRBV7-7	TRBJ2-2	-	CASSPGTSGVGELFF	TGTGCTAGCAGCCCCGGGACTAGCGGGGTGGGGGAGCTGTTTTTT
-	TRBV7-2	TRBJ2-7	-	CASSSTGYEQYF	TGTGCCAGCAGCTCGACAGGCTACGAGCAGTACTTC
-	TRBV5-1	TRBJ1-3	-	CASSLPGETIYF	TGCGCCAGCAGCCTACCGGGCGAAACCATATATTTT
TRBD2	TRBV3-1/TRBV3-2	TRBJ2-3	-	CASSIAGYTDTQYF	TGTGCCAGCAGTATAGCGGGGTACACAGATACGCAGTATTTT
TRBD1	TRBV6-5	TRBJ1-1	once	CASSYSIGTGNTEAFF	TGTGCCAGCAGTTACTCGATAGGGACAGGGAACACTGAAGCTTTCTTT
-	TRBV5-1	TRBJ1-2	-	CASRSANYGYTF	TGCGCCAGCAGGAGCGCTAACTATGGCTACACCTTC
-	TRBV5-6	TRBJ2-1	-	CASSRPSLNEQFF	TGTGCCAGCAGTCGCCCCTCTTTGAATGAGCAGTTCTTC
-	TRBV11-2	TRBJ2-7	few	CASSSITRAYEQYF	TGTGCCAGCAGCTCCATAACTAGGGCCTACGAGCAGTACTTC
TRBD1	TRBV7-8	TRBJ1-5	-	CASSEQGAGFGNQPQHF	TGTGCCAGCAGCGAACAGGGGGCGGGCTTTGGTAATCAGCCCCAGCATTTT
-	TRBV27	TRBJ1-2	-	CASSRSRGDYGYTF	TGTGCCAGCAGTCGGTCCAGGGGTGACTATGGCTACACCTTC
TRBD1	TRBV5-6	TRBJ1-5	-	CASSVRGPHQPQHF	TGTGCCAGCAGCGTCAGGGGGCCACATCAGCCCCAGCATTTT
TRBD1	TRBV5-1	TRBJ2-5	-	CASSLDVGTGAQYF	TGCGCCAGCAGCTTGGACGTTGGAACAGGGGCCCAGTACTTC
-	TRBV11-2	TRBJ2-5	-	CASSLKETQYF	TGTGCCAGCAGCTTAAAGGAGACCCAGTACTTC
-	TRBV11-3	TRBJ2-2	-	CASSPGSPTGELFF	TGTGCCAGCAGCCCCGGGAGCCCTACCGGGGAGCTGTTTTTT
TRBD2	TRBV5-1	TRBJ2-3	-	CASKGGGILTDTQYF	TGCGCCAGCAAGGGCGGGGGAATTCTCACAGATACGCAGTATTTT
-	TRBV11-3	TRBJ2-2	-	CASSKGGGASTGELFF	TGTGCCAGCAGCAAAGGGGGGGGCGCGAGCACCGGGGAGCTGTTTTTT
-	TRBV7-2	TRBJ1-4	-	CASSVQGLDEKLFF	TGTGCCAGCAGCGTTCAGGGGTTGGATGAAAAACTGTTTTTT
TRBD1	TRBV10-3	TRBJ1-2	-	CAISSGTGATYGYTF	TGTGCCATCAGCTCCGGGACAGGGGCCACCTATGGCTACACCTTC
-	TRBV12-5	TRBJ1-4	-	CASGPGRGNEKLFF	TGTGCTAGTGGTCCTGGGAGGGGAAATGAAAAACTGTTTTTT
-	TRBV28	TRBJ1-5	-	CATLHHDGYSNQPQHF	TGTGCCACACTCCATCACGACGGATATAGCAATCAGCCCCAGCATTTT
TRBD1	TRBV7-9	TRBJ1-1	-	CASSSRQGMNTEAFF	TGTGCCAGCAGCTCCCGACAGGGGATGAACACTGAAGCTTTCTTT
TRBD1	TRBV2	TRBJ2-5	-	CASSDGQGSETQYF	TGTGCCAGCAGTGATGGACAGGGATCGGAGACCCAGTACTTC
TRBD1	TRBV5-1	TRBJ2-3	-	CASIRGDRVTDTQYF	TGCGCCAGCATAAGGGGGGACAGGGTTACAGATACGCAGTATTTT
-	TRBV11-2	TRBJ2-1	-	CASSQGLENEQFF	TGTGCCAGCAGCCAGGGTTTGGAGAATGAGCAGTTCTTC
-	TRBV9	TRBJ2-1	-	CASSVGSGSGNEQFF	TGTGCCAGCAGCGTAGGGTCGGGCTCGGGTAATGAGCAGTTCTTC
-	TRBV19	TRBJ2-2	-	CASRPGLGRNTGELFF	TGTGCCAGCCGCCCGGGACTCGGGCGAAACACCGGGGAGCTGTTTTTT
TRBD1	TRBV5-5	TRBJ1-1	-	CASSSGQGGSREAFEAFF	TGTGCCAGCAGCTCCGGACAGGGCGGGTCCAGGGAGGCATTTGAAGCTTTCTTT
TRBD2	TRBV5-5	TRBJ2-5	-	CASSLTSVFQETQYF	TGTGCCAGCAGCTTGACTAGCGTGTTCCAAGAGACCCAGTACTTC
TRBD2	TRBV7-3	TRBJ2-3	-	CASSSGLAGSTDTQYF	TGTGCCAGCAGCTCAGGACTAGCGGGGAGCACAGATACGCAGTATTTT